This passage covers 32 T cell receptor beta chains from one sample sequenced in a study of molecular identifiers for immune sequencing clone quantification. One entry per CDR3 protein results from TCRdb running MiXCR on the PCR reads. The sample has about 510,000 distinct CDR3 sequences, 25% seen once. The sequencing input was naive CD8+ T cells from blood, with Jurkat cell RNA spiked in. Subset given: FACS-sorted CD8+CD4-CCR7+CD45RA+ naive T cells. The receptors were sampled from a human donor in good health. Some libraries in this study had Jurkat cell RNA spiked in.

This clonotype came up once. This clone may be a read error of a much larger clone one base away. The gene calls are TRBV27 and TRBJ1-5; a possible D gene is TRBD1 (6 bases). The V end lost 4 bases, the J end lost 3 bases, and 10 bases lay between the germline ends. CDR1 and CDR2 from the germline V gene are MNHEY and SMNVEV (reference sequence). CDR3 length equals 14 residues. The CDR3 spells CASSCGGVNQPQHF. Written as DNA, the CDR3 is TGTGCCAGCAGTTGCGGGGGCGTCAATCAGCCCCAGCATTTT.

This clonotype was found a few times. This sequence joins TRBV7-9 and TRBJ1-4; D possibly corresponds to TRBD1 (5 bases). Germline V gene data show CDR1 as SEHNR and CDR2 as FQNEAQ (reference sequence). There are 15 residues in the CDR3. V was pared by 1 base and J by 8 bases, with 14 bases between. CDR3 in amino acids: CASSLVTREREKLFF. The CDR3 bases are TGTGCCAGCAGCTTAGTTACCAGGGAGCGCGAAAAACTGTTTTTT.

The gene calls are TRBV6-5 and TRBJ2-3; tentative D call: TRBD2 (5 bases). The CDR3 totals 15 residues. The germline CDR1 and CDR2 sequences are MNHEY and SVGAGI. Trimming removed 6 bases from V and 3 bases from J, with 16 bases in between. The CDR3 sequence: CASSLRGMVTDTQYF. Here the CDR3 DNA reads TGTGCCAGCAGCCTTCGGGGAATGGTAACAGATACGCAGTATTTT.

CDR3 DNA sequence: TGCGCCAGCAGCCAAGATCTGGGGCCTTACGAGCAGTACTTC. Residues: CASSQDLGPYEQYF. The V call is TRBV4-3, the J call TRBJ2-7; a possible D gene is TRBD1 (5 bases). This CDR3 contains 14 residues. Between the trimmed V and J ends, which lost 0 bases and 4 bases, there was a span of 10 bases. Germline lookup yields CDR1 LGHNA and CDR2 YSLEER.

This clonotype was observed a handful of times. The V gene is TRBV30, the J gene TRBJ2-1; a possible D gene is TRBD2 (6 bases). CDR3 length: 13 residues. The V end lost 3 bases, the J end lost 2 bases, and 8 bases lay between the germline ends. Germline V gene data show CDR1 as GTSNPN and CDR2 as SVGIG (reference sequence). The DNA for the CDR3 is TGTGCCTGGAGCCCGGGGGCCTACAATGAGCAGTTCTTC. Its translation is CAWSPGAYNEQFF.

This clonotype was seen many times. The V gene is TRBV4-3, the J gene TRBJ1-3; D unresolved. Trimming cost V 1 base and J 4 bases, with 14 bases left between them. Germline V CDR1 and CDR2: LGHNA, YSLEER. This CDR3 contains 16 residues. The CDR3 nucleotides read TGCGCCAGCAGCCAAGTCTCGACGGGCAAAGGAAACACCATATATTTT. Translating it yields CASSQVSTGKGNTIYF.

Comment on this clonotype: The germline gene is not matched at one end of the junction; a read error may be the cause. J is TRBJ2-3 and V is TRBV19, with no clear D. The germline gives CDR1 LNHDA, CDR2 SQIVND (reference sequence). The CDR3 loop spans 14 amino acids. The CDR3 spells CASGIFLFTDTQYF. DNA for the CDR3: TGTGCCAGTGGTATATTTCTTTTCACAGATACGCAGTATTTT. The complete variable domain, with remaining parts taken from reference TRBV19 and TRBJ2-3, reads DGGITQSPKYLFRKEGQNVTLSCEQNLNHDAMYWYRQDPGQGLRLIYYSQIVNDFQKGDIAEGYSVSREKKESFPLTVTSAQKNPTAFYLCASGIFLFTDTQYFGPGTRLTVL.

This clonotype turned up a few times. This chain's CDR3 is CAWGEPPGYTF. CDR3 sequence (DNA): TGTGCCTGGGGGGAGCCGCCTGGCTACACCTTC. The chain recombines TRBV30 with TRBJ1-2; D uncertain. The V end lost 5 bases, the J end lost 7 bases, and 11 bases lay between the germline ends. The length of the CDR3 is 11 residues. Germline V gene lookup returns CDR1 GTSNPN and CDR2 SVGIG (reference sequence).

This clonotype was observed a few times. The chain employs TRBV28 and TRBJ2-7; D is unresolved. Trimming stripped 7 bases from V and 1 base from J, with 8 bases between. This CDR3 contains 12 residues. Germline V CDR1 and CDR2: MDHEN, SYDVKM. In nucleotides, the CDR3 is TGTGCCAGCAATGGGCAGTCCTACGAGCAGTACTTC. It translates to CASNGQSYEQYF.

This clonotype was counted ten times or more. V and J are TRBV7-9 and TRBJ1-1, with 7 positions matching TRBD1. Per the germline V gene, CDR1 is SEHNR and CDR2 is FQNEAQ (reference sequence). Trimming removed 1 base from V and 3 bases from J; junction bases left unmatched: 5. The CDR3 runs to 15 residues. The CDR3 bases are TGTGCCAGCAGCTTAGAGTCCAGGGGGGACACTGAAGCTTTCTTT. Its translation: CASSLESRGDTEAFF.

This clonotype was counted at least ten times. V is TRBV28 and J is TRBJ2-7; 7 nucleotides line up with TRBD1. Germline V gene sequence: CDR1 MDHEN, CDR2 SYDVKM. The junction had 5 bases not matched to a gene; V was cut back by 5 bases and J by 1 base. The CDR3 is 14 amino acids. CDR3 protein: CASSTRQGSYEQYF. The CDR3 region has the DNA TGTGCCAGCAGTACCCGACAGGGTTCCTACGAGCAGTACTTC.

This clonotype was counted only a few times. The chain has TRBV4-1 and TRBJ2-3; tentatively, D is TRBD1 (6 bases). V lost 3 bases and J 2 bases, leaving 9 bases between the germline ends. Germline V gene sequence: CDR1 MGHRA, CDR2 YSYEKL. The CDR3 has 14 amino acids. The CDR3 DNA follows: TGCGCCAGCAGCCATGGACAGCCCACAGATACGCAGTATTTT. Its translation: CASSHGQPTDTQYF.

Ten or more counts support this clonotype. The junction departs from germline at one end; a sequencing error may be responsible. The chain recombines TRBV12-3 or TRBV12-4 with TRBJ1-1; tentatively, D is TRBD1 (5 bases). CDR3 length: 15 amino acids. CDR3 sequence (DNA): TGTGCCAGCAGCTTAGGCCCCGGGGCAAACACTGAAGCTTTCTTT. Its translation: CASSLGPGANTEAFF.

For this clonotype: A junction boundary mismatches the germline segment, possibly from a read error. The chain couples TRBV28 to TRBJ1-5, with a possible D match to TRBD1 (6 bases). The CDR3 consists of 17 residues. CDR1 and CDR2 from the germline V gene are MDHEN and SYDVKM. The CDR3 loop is CASGLLNRVGSNQPQHF. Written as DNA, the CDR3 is TGTGCCAGCGGTTTATTAAACAGGGTCGGTAGCAATCAGCCCCAGCATTTT.

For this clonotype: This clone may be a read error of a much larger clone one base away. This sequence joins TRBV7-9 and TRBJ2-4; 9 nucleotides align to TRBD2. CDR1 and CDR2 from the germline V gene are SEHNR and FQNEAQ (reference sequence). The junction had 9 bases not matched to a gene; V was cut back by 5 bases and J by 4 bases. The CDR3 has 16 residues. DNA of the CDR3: TGTGCCAGCAGCCCCCCCCCAGCGGGAGGTAAAAACATTCAGTACTTC. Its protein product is CASSPPPAGGKNIQYF.

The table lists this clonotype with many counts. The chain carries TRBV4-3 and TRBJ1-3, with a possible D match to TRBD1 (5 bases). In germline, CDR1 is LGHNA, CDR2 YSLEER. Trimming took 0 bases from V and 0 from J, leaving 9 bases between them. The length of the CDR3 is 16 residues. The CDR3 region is CASSQDGATSGNTIYF. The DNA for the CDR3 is TGCGCCAGCAGCCAAGATGGGGCGACCTCTGGAAACACCATATATTTT.

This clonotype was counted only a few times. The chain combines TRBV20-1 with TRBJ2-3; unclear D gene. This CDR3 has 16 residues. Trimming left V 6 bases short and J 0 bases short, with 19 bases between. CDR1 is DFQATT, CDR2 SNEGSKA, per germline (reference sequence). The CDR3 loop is CSAPDTPDPSTDTQYF. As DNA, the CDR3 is TGCAGTGCGCCGGATACCCCCGACCCTAGCACAGATACGCAGTATTTT.

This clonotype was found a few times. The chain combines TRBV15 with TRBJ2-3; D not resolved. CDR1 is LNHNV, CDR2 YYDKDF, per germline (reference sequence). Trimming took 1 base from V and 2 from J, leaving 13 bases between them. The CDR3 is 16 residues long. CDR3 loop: CATSRVPRSYTDTQYF. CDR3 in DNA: TGTGCCACCAGCAGAGTCCCTCGTTCGTACACAGATACGCAGTATTTT.

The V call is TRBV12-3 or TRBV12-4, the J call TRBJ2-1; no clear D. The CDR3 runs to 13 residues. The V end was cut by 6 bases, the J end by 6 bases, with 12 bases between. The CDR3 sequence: CASSPIAGNEQFF. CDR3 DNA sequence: TGTGCCAGCAGCCCGATAGCAGGCAATGAGCAGTTCTTC.

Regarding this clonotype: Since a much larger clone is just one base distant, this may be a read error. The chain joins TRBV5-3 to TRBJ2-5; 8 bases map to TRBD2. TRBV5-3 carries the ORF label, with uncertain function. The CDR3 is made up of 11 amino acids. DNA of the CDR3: TGTGCCAGCAGCTGGCGGGAGGCCCAGTACTTC. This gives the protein CASSWREAQYF.

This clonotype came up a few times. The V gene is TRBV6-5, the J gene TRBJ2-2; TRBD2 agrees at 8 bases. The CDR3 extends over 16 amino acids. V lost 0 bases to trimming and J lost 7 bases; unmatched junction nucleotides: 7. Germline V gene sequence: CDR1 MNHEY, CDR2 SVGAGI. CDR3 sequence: CASSYSRVAGNGELFF. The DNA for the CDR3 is TGTGCCAGCAGTTACTCGAGGGTAGCGGGGAACGGGGAGCTGTTTTTT.

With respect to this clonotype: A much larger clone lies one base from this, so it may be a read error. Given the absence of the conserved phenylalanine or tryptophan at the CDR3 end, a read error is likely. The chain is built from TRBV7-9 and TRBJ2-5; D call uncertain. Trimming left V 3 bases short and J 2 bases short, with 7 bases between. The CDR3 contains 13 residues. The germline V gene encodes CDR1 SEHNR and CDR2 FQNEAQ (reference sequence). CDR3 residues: CASSFRGQETQYI. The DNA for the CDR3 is TGTGCCAGCAGCTTTCGAGGTCAAGAGACCCAGTACATC.

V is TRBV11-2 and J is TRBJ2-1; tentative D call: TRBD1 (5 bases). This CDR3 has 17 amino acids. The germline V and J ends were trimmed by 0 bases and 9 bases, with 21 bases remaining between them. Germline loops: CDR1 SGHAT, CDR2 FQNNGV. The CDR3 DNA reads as TGTGCCAGCAGCTTAGATGTCGGTGGCAGGGATTTGAGTGAGCAGTTCTTC. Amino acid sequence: CASSLDVGGRDLSEQFF.

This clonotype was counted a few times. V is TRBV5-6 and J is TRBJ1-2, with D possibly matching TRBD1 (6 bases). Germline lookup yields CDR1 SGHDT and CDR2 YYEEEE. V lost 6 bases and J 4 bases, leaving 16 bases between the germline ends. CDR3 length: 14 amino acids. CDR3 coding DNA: TGTGCCAGCACTTTGGGTGTAGGGGGCTATGGCTACACCTTC. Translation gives CASTLGVGGYGYTF.

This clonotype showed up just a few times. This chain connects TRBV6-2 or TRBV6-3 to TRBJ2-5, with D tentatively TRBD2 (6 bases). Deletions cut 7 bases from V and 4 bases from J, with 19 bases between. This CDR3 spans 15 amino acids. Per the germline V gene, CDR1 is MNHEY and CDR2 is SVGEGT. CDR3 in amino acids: CASTKTGEGRETQYF. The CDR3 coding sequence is TGTGCCAGCACCAAGACGGGGGAAGGAAGAGAGACCCAGTACTTC.

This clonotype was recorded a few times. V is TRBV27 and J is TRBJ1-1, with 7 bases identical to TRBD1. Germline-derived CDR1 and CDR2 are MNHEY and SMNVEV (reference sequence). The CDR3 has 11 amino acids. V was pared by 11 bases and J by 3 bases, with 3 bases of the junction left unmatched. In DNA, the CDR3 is TGTGCCGTCAGGGGGGACACTGAAGCTTTCTTT. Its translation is CAVRGDTEAFF.

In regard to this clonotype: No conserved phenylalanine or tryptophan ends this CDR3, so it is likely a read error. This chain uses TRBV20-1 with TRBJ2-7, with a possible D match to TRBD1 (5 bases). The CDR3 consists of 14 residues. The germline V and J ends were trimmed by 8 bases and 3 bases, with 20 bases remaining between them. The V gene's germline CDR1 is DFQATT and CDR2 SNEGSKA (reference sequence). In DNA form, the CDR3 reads TGCAGTACGAAAGGGCCCGACAGAATCTACGAGCAGTACTCC. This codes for CSTKGPDRIYEQYS.

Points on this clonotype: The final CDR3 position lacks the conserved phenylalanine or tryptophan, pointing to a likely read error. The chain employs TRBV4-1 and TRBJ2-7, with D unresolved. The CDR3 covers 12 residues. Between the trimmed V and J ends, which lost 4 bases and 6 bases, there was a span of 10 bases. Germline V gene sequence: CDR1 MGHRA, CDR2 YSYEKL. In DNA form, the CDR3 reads TGCGCCAGCAGCCTACACGGCCGCGAGCAGTACTCC. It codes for CASSLHGREQYS.

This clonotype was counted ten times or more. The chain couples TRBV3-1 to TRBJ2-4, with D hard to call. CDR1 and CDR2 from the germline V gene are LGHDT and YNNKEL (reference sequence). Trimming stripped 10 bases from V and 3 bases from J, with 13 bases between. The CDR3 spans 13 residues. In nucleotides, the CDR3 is TGTGCCATTTCTCCGAATGACAAAAACATTCAGTACTTC. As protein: CAISPNDKNIQYF. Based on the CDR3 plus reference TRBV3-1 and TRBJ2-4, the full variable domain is DTAVSQTPKYLVTQMGNDKSIKCEQNLGHDTMYWYKQDSKKFLKIMFSYNNKELIINETVPNRFSPKSPDKAHLNLHINSLELGDSAVYFCAISPNDKNIQYFGAGTRLSVL.

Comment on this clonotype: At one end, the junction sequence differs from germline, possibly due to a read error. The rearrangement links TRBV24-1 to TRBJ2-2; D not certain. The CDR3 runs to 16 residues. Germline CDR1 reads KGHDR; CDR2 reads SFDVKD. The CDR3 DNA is TGTGCCATCAGTGATTTAGGCCCAGAGAACACCGGGGAGCTGTTTTTT. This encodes CAISDLGPENTGELFF.

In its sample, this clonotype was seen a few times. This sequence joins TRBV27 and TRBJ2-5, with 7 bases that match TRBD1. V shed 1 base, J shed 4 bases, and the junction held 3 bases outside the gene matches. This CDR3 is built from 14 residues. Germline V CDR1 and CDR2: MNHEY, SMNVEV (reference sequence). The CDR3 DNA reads TGTGCCAGCAGTTTATTGACAGGGTTAGAGACCCAGTACTTC. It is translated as CASSLLTGLETQYF.

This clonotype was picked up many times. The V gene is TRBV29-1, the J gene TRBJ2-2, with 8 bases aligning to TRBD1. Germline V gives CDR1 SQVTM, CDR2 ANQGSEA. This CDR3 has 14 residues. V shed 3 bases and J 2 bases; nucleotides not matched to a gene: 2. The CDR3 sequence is CSVDRGLNTGELFF. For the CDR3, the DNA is TGCAGCGTTGACAGGGGGCTTAACACCGGGGAGCTGTTTTTT.